The present T cell receptor (beta chain) was sequenced within a study of blood T cell repertoires in COVID-19 (dated by TCRdb to 2019 to 2021). Regarding the complete study: The collaborator samples originated in the United States, Italy and Spain and spanned the acute and convalescent phases of COVID-19. A de-identified subject ID, COVID-19 status, age in years and sex were almost always included in the sample metadata. The repertoires were made available in a free public database intended to serve as a resource for research on the immune response to SARS-CoV-2. The samples were drawn from the first 160 participants of the ongoing ImmuneRACE study and from 1,200 or so subjects provided by 6 global collaborators. Where HLA class I and class II types were available, the types were taken from metadata supplied by the sample provider, not from assay-based typing. Subjects who had been exposed to COVID-19, were actively infected with it, or had recovered from it provided the deeply sampled blood TCRbeta repertoires that made up the dataset. The prospective study material was composed of cDNA or gDNA derived from T cells, B-cell-depleted T cells, or PBMCs.

Beyond this particular receptor, the publication reports: Clinical and demographic metadata were provided uncurated, with the amount varying by source and participant.

The cysteine opens and the phenylalanine closes a CDR3 of 13 amino acids. The retained sequence is limited to the CDR3, 39 bases, with the frame set at the first base. CDR1 is given as MNHEY and CDR2 as SVGEGT, both from the germline V gene. V drops 2 bases and J drops 5 bases, leaving 6 bases in between. The immunoSEQ Assay, a bias-controlled multiplex PCR, was used to amplify TCRbeta CDR3 regions from genomic DNA. As for how the authors treated the data: Within the assay, amplification of reference gene primers was used to estimate how many nucleated cells each sample contained. To quantify the absolute abundance of each unique TCRbeta CDR3 rearrangement, sequence reads were collapsed and filtered. Productive Simpson clonality was computed per sample as the square root of Simpson's diversity index over productive rearrangements. In TCRdb, the immuneACCESS table is reduced to in-frame sequences with V and J assigned. These tables do not hold every clone; where another copy was compared, an unresolved V gene accounts for under half, and the others remain unexplained. V and J calls and clone size are copied from that table; D and trimming were computed from the DNA. The sample table shows 200,000 to 300,000 clones, and approximately 86% are seen once. The top ten clonotypes cover approximately 5.3% of the sample.

As concerns this clone: Its binding antigen is unknown. Base qualities are not recorded, but no much larger clone differs from it by a single base.

At one collaborating source in Seattle, patients were enrolled during active infection and were followed longitudinally through the course of disease. The collaborating institutions used their own protocols to collect whole blood in K2EDTA tubes. Collaborator samples were shipped for TCRbeta analysis as frozen whole blood, isolated PBMCs, or DNA extracted from either sample type. Sequences were obtained from peripheral blood. Recombination linked TRBV6-2 or TRBV6-3 to TRBJ2-2; the D gene is possibly TRBD2, with 5 bases matching. The TCR was taken from a woman aged 60-75 years with COVID-19, enrolled during active disease. The CDR3 in this case is CASSYGETGELFF. The sequenced DNA: TGTGCCAGCAGTTACGGGGAGACCGGGGAGCTGTTTTTT.